These 30 T cell receptor beta chains came from one sample sequenced in a study of T cell clonotyping in hematopoietic cell transplantation. Time point defined: recipient sample about 28 days before transplant, after cytoreduction. Sequenced by immunoSEQ multiplex PCR; TCRdb stores in-frame clones only, minus some. The sample consists of roughly 28,000 clones, 85% to 95% of them appearing once. Sequencing used peripheral blood mononuclear cells, obtained before stem cell transplant. The source of these receptors is a man aged 45 to 65 with acute myeloid leukemia. Some clones in this sample may be carry-over from other donors' samples.

The chain recombines TRBV2 with TRBJ2-5; D not resolved. Germline V gene lookup returns CDR1 SNHLY and CDR2 FYNNEI. V was shortened by 2 bases and J by 3 bases, with 7 bases between the two germline ends. This CDR3 has 13 amino acids. This chain's CDR3 is CASSERREETQYF. As DNA, the CDR3 is TGTGCCAGCAGTGAACGCCGAGAAGAGACCCAGTACTTC.

The rearrangement joins TRBV20-1 to TRBJ2-7; D gene uncertain. Germline loops: CDR1 DFQATT, CDR2 SNEGSKA (reference sequence). This CDR3 comprises 11 residues. The ends were cut back, 5 bases at V and 0 bases at J, with 5 bases in the middle. This CDR3 is CSARSSYEQYF. As DNA, the CDR3 is TGCAGTGCTCGGAGCTCCTACGAGCAGTACTTC.

V usage is TRBV28 and J usage is TRBJ2-5; 10 nucleotides align to TRBD2. The V segment lost 4 bases and the J segment 4 bases; nucleotides outside the gene matches: 12. CDR3 length equals 17 residues. CDR1 MDHEN and CDR2 SYDVKM come from the germline V gene. The CDR3 bases are TGTGCCAGCAGTTCCTACGCTCTAGCGGGAGTAGGAGAGACCCAGTACTTC. It translates to CASSSYALAGVGETQYF.

CDR3 loop: CASSEGTGIISGANVLTF. DNA of the CDR3: TGTGCCAGCAGTGAAGGGACAGGAATAATCTCTGGGGCCAACGTCCTGACTTTC. The rearrangement uses TRBV2 and TRBJ2-6; 7 bases match TRBD1. V lost 1 base to trimming and J lost 0 bases; unmatched junction nucleotides: 6. CDR3 length: 18 residues. CDR1 is SNHLY and CDR2 is FYNNEI in the germline V gene. The variable domain in full, with the rest retrieved from reference TRBV2 and TRBJ2-6, is EPEVTQTPSHQVTQMGQEVILRCVPISNHLYFYWYRQILGQKVEFLVSFYNNEISEKSEIFDDQFSVERPDGSNFTLKIRSTKLEDSAMYFCASSEGTGIISGANVLTFGAGSRLTVL.

The rearrangement uses TRBV4-2 and TRBJ2-2; D assignment may be TRBD1 or TRBD2 (5 bases each). The germline V gene has CDR1 LGHNA and CDR2 YNFKEQ. This CDR3 region has 16 residues. The V gene lost 3 bases and the J gene lost 3 bases, with 14 bases spanning the gap. The chain's CDR3 is CASSQQEGLDTGELFF. As DNA, the CDR3 is TGTGCCAGCAGCCAGCAAGAGGGGCTAGACACCGGGGAGCTGTTTTTT.

The chain uses TRBV30 and TRBJ2-3; D is possibly TRBD1 (5 bases). There are 13 residues in the CDR3. CDR1 is GTSNPN and CDR2 is SVGIG in the germline V gene (reference sequence). V dropped 6 bases and J dropped 0 bases, with 10 bases sitting between them. CDR3 coding DNA: TGTGCCTGCGGACACCCGAGCACAGATACGCAGTATTTT. Its protein product is CACGHPSTDTQYF.

CDR3 DNA: TGCGCCAGCAGCCCGGGACTAGCGTCCCAAAGGACCGGGGAGCTGTTTTTT. Protein: CASSPGLASQRTGELFF. This chain uses TRBV4-3 with TRBJ2-2, with 10 bases that match TRBD2. Germline loops: CDR1 LGHNA, CDR2 YSLEER. The CDR3 totals 17 residues. Trimming removed 4 bases from V and 5 bases from J; junction bases left unmatched: 10.

The V gene is TRBV18, the J gene TRBJ2-7, with D perhaps given as TRBD1 or TRBD2 (5 bases each). Germline V gene lookup returns CDR1 KGHSH and CDR2 LQKENI. Trimming took off 3 bases at V and 0 bases at J, with 9 bases between the two ends. The CDR3 covers 14 residues. The CDR3 loop is CASSPGRSSYEQYF. The CDR3 nucleotides read TGTGCCAGCTCACCGGGACGGAGCTCCTACGAGCAGTACTTC.

A few counts support this clone. The chain employs TRBV7-6 and TRBJ2-3; D uncertain. The CDR3 is made up of 14 amino acids. CDR1 and CDR2 (germline): SGHVS, FNYEAQ. V lost 1 base and J 5 bases, leaving 10 bases between the germline ends. The CDR3 coding sequence is TGTGCCAGCAGCTTAGGGCTGGGCCGAGATACGCAGTATTTT. Its translation: CASSLGLGRDTQYF.

The chain recombines TRBV10-2 with TRBJ2-5; D is uncertain. CDR1 and CDR2 (germline): WSHSY, SAAADI. The CDR3 is 13 amino acids. Trimming took off 7 bases at V and 3 bases at J, with 12 bases between the two ends. CDR3 region: CASKVSGKETQYF. CDR3 nucleotides: TGCGCCAGCAAGGTCTCTGGCAAAGAGACCCAGTACTTC.

The chain links TRBV7-2 to TRBJ2-3; D uncertain. Trimming took 3 bases from V and 1 from J, leaving 8 bases between them. CDR1 and CDR2 (germline): SGHTA, FQGNSA. The CDR3 contains 14 residues. CDR3 protein: CASSFWSGTDTQYF. In nucleotides, the CDR3 is TGTGCCAGCAGCTTCTGGTCGGGCACAGATACGCAGTATTTT.

This clone has only one observation. The chain couples TRBV5-1 to TRBJ1-2; 11 bases are a match to TRBD1. Germline V gene sequence: CDR1 SGHRS, CDR2 YFSETQ. The CDR3 extends over 14 amino acids. V was pared by 6 bases and J by 8 bases, with 9 bases of the junction left unmatched. CDR3 nucleotides: TGCGCCAGCACCCGGACAGGGGGCGTCGAGGGCTACACCTTC. It yields the protein CASTRTGGVEGYTF.

V gene TRBV5-1 combines with J gene TRBJ2-2; tentative D call: TRBD1 (5 bases). CDR3 length: 12 amino acids. Germline V gene data show CDR1 as SGHRS and CDR2 as YFSETQ. Trimming pared 9 bases from V and 6 bases from J, leaving 12 bases between. The CDR3 coding sequence is TGCGCCATCCAGGGTCGGTCCGGGGAGCTGTTTTTT. It yields the protein CAIQGRSGELFF.

In its sample, this clone was seen a few times. The V and J genes are TRBV11-2 and TRBJ2-7; D might be TRBD2 (6 bases). V lost 5 bases to trimming and J lost 1 base, with 15 bases between them. The V gene's germline CDR1 is SGHAT and CDR2 FQNNGV. The CDR3 has 15 amino acids. Here the CDR3 reads CASSTWDSTSYEQYF. As DNA, the CDR3 is TGTGCCAGCAGCACCTGGGACTCCACTTCCTACGAGCAGTACTTC.

The V gene is TRBV9, the J gene TRBJ2-3; maybe TRBD2 (5 bases). The CDR3 totals 15 residues. The germline V gene has CDR1 SGDLS and CDR2 YYNGEE. Deletions cut 0 bases from V and 0 bases from J, with 8 bases between. The CDR3 loop reads CASSVGGSSTDTQYF. The CDR3 nucleotides are TGTGCCAGCAGCGTAGGTGGGAGTAGCACAGATACGCAGTATTTT. Variable domain in full (rest from reference TRBV9 and TRBJ2-3): DSGVTQTPKHLITATGQRVTLRCSPRSGDLSVYWYQQSLDQGLQFLIQYYNGEERAKGNILERFSAQQFPDLHSELNLSSLELGDSALYFCASSVGGSSTDTQYFGPGTRLTVL.

This chain joins TRBV5-1 and TRBJ2-2; D remains ambiguous. Per the germline V gene, CDR1 is SGHRS and CDR2 is YFSETQ. V lost 4 bases and J 7 bases, leaving 23 bases between the germline ends. This CDR3 contains 17 residues. This CDR3 is CASSLRRSKQAGGELFF. CDR3 coding DNA: TGCGCCAGCAGCCTCAGACGCTCCAAACAAGCTGGCGGGGAGCTGTTTTTT.

This clone appeared once. The chain has TRBV6-1 and TRBJ1-1; D call uncertain. This CDR3 comprises 13 residues. Per the germline V gene, CDR1 is MNHNS and CDR2 is SASEGT. V lost 4 bases, J lost 2 bases, and 8 bases lay in between. Written as DNA, the CDR3 is TGTGCCAGCAGTGTACAAGCTAACACTGAAGCTTTCTTT. It specifies CASSVQANTEAFF.

The V gene is TRBV5-5, the J gene TRBJ2-7; either TRBD1 or TRBD2 may fit D (5 bases each). Germline values: CDR1 SGHKS, CDR2 YYEKEE (reference sequence). CDR3 length: 14 amino acids. Trimming took 4 bases from V and 3 from J, leaving 14 bases between them. The CDR3 protein is CASSTWGNVYEQYF. CDR3 DNA sequence: TGTGCCAGCAGCACTTGGGGGAACGTCTACGAGCAGTACTTC.

The rearrangement links TRBV19 to TRBJ2-1; unclear D gene. V lost 9 bases, J lost 0 bases, and 6 bases lay in between. CDR3 size: 12 residues. Germline assignment: CDR1 LNHDA and CDR2 SQIVND (reference sequence). This CDR3 reads CASLSSYNEQFF. DNA for the CDR3: TGTGCCAGCCTCAGCTCCTACAATGAGCAGTTCTTC.

The gene calls are TRBV11-2 and TRBJ1-2, with 7 positions matching TRBD1. Germline CDR1 reads SGHAT; CDR2 reads FQNNGV. V lost 5 bases, J lost 3 bases, and 12 bases stayed unmatched. The CDR3 sequence is 16 residues long. CDR3 coding DNA: TGTGCCAGCAGCCCAATCCGGACAGGACGGGACTATGGCTACACCTTC. Translating gives CASSPIRTGRDYGYTF.

V and J are TRBV5-1 and TRBJ2-1, with a tentative D call TRBD1 (6 bases). CDR1 and CDR2 from the germline V gene are SGHRS and YFSETQ. Trimming cost V 4 bases and J 7 bases, with 18 bases left between them. The CDR3 has 15 residues. Here the CDR3 reads CASSPAGDTVNEQFF. In DNA form, the CDR3 reads TGCGCCAGCAGCCCGGCCGGGGACACCGTTAATGAGCAGTTCTTC. Combining the CDR3 with reference TRBV5-1 and TRBJ2-1 gives the whole variable domain KAGVTQTPRYLIKTRGQQVTLSCSPISGHRSVSWYQQTPGQGLQFLFEYFSETQRNKGNFPGRFSGRQFSNSRSEMNVSTLELGDSALYLCASSPAGDTVNEQFFGPGTRLTVL.

The J gene is TRBJ1-3, the V gene TRBV5-8, with D perhaps TRBD1 (6 bases). CDR1 SGHTS and CDR2 YDEGEE come from the germline V gene. V was clipped by 1 base and J by 0 bases, with 8 bases between them. This CDR3 spans 15 amino acids. For the CDR3, the DNA is TGTGCCAGCAGCTTGCGGGGGCTCTCTGGAAACACCATATATTTT. It translates to CASSLRGLSGNTIYF. The full variable domain, with the rest looked up from reference TRBV5-8 and TRBJ1-3, is EAGVTQSPTHLIKTRGQQATLRCSPISGHTSVYWYQQALGLGLQFLLWYDEGEERNRGNFPPRFSGRQFPNYSSELNVNALELEDSALYLCASSLRGLSGNTIYFGEGSWLTVV.

This clone has only one observation. The chain combines TRBV19 with TRBJ1-2; 10 positions match TRBD1. The junction had 9 bases not matched to a gene; V was cut back by 4 bases and J by 7 bases. The germline V gene encodes CDR1 LNHDA and CDR2 SQIVND (reference sequence). The CDR3 covers 15 residues. The CDR3 coding sequence is TGTGCCAGTAGTAAGCAGTCCGGGACAGGGGCTGGCTACACCTTC. The encoded protein is CASSKQSGTGAGYTF. The full variable domain, completed using reference TRBV19 and TRBJ1-2, is DGGITQSPKYLFRKEGQNVTLSCEQNLNHDAMYWYRQDPGQGLRLIYYSQIVNDFQKGDIAEGYSVSREKKESFPLTVTSAQKNPTAFYLCASSKQSGTGAGYTFGSGTRLTVV.

The gene calls are TRBV15 and TRBJ1-1, with unresolved D. Germline V CDR1 and CDR2: LNHNV, YYDKDF (reference sequence). With 0 bases removed from V and 10 bases from J, the gap between germline ends came to 12 bases. This CDR3 region has 13 residues. DNA of the CDR3: TGTGCCACCAGCAGAGATGTGCTGGTTCGAGCTTTCTTT. Translating gives CATSRDVLVRAFF.

J is TRBJ2-7 and V is TRBV30; 11 bases fit TRBD1. J lost 4 bases, V lost 1 base, and 3 bases had no gene match. The CDR3 has 14 amino acids. The V gene's germline CDR1 is GTSNPN and CDR2 SVGIG (reference sequence). CDR3 nucleotide sequence: TGTGCCTGGAGTGGAGGGACAGGGGGGTACGAGCAGTACTTC. It codes for CAWSGGTGGYEQYF.

The J gene is TRBJ1-4, the V gene TRBV15, with 7 bases aligning to TRBD1. This CDR3 is built from 16 residues. From germline, CDR1 is LNHNV and CDR2 YYDKDF (reference sequence). V lost 1 base, J lost 0 bases, and 2 bases stayed unmatched. CDR3 sequence: CATSRGDRPTNEKLFF. The CDR3 coding sequence is TGTGCCACCAGCAGAGGGGACAGACCAACTAATGAAAAACTGTTTTTT. Together with reference TRBV15 and TRBJ1-4, the CDR3 gives the full variable domain: DAMVIQNPRYQVTQFGKPVTLSCSQTLNHNVMYWYQQKSSQAPKLLFHYYDKDFNNEADTPDNFQSRRPNTSFCFLDIRSPGLGDTAMYLCATSRGDRPTNEKLFFGSGTQLSVL.

The V call is TRBV11-3, the J call TRBJ2-3; 9 bases agree with TRBD1. Germline values: CDR1 SGHNT, CDR2 YENEEA. V lost 5 bases and J lost 1; bases outside the gene matches: 4. CDR3 length: 15 amino acids. The CDR3 nucleotides are TGTGCCAGCAGCCTCCGGACAGGGGGCACAGATACGCAGTATTTT. Protein: CASSLRTGGTDTQYF.

The chain links TRBV4-3 to TRBJ2-1; D possibly corresponds to TRBD2 (6 bases). The CDR3 is 15 residues long. Between the trimmed V and J ends, which lost 0 bases and 6 bases, there was a span of 12 bases. The germline CDR1 and CDR2 sequences are LGHNA and YSLEER. The CDR3 reads CASSQEGLTLNEQFF. The CDR3 nucleotides are TGCGCCAGCAGCCAAGAGGGACTTACCCTCAATGAGCAGTTCTTC.

The chain joins TRBV28 to TRBJ1-3; D not resolved. The CDR3 has 14 amino acids. Trimming removed 5 bases from V and 4 bases from J, with 12 bases in between. Germline CDR1 MDHEN, CDR2 SYDVKM. For the CDR3, the DNA is TGTGCCAGCAGTCGGACGGTACCGGGAAACACCATATATTTT. It is translated as CASSRTVPGNTIYF. Drawing the rest from reference TRBV28 and TRBJ1-3, the complete variable domain is DVKVTQSSRYLVKRTGEKVFLECVQDMDHENMFWYRQDPGLGLRLIYFSYDVKMKEKGDIPEGYSVSREKKERFSLILESASTNQTSMYLCASSRTVPGNTIYFGEGSWLTVV.

The V gene is TRBV25-1, the J gene TRBJ1-6; D is uncertain. CDR3 length: 13 amino acids. CDR1 is MGHDK, CDR2 SYGVNS, per germline. Trimming removed 5 bases at V and 9 bases at J, with 11 bases between. This CDR3 reads CASSKLGSSPLHF. As DNA, the CDR3 is TGTGCCAGCAGTAAGTTAGGTAGTTCACCCCTCCACTTT.